This T cell receptor (beta chain) was profiled in a study of blood T cell repertoires in COVID-19 (dated by TCRdb to 2020 to 2021). Concerning the study at large: Collaborator samples came from the United States, Italy and Spain and covered acute and convalescent phases of COVID-19. Where HLA class I and class II types were available, the types were taken from metadata supplied by the sample provider, not from assay-based typing. Samples were obtained from the ongoing ImmuneRACE study (first 160 participants) and from over 1,000 subjects provided by 6 global collaborators. The dataset comprised deeply sampled blood TCRbeta repertoires from subjects exposed to, actively infected with, or recovered from COVID-19. The repertoires were released in a freely available public database meant as a resource for research on the immune response to SARS-CoV-2. The sample metadata nearly always contained a de-identified subject ID, COVID-19 status, age in years and sex. The material from the prospective study consisted of cDNA or gDNA derived from T cells, B-cell-depleted T cells, or PBMCs.

About this clone: Its antigen target is currently unknown. The record has no base qualities; no much larger clone is one base away.

In the prospective study, participants were roughly 18 to 100 years old, resided in about 25 geographic areas of the United States, and were enrolled through a virtual design. In the prospective study, cohorts were assigned on the basis of participant-reported clinical history obtained from a screening survey and a study questionnaire. Recovered participants in ImmuneRACE Cohort 3 were defined as having two consecutive negative NP/OP PCR tests, clearance from a healthcare professional, or resolution of symptoms. Mobile phlebotomists in the prospective study collected whole blood, serum and a nasopharyngeal or oropharyngeal swab from every participant. Prospective study participants could optionally give additional blood draws and questionnaires over an approximately 2-month period. Before DNA extraction, prospective study blood samples were shipped either frozen or at room temperature. Points the paper makes about the study in general: The amount of clinical and demographic metadata varied by source and participant and was provided uncurated.

TCRbeta CDR3 regions were amplified from genomic DNA using the immunoSEQ Assay, a bias-controlled multiplex PCR. In the paper's pipeline: The number of nucleated cells in each sample was estimated from the amplification of reference gene primers within the assay. Sequence reads were collapsed and filtered to measure the absolute abundance of every unique TCRbeta CDR3 rearrangement. For each sample, productive Simpson clonality was calculated as the square root of Simpson's diversity index over productive rearrangements. Imported from immuneACCESS, the table was reduced by TCRdb to in-frame sequences with V and J called. These copies leave out some clones; in studies compared against another copy, an unresolved V gene accounts for under half, and the cause of the remainder is not known. D and trimming were read from the DNA, whereas the V and J calls and clone size are those reported in that table. This sample gives about 500,000 clones in total; about 90% of them show up just once. The top ten clonotypes cover under 0.85% of the sample.

Inclusive of the bounding cysteine and phenylalanine, the CDR3 is 15 residues long. Just CDR3 DNA is preserved here, 45 bases in frame from base 1. Relative to germline, V is 7 bases shorter and J is 0 bases shorter, with 13 bases between their ends. CDR1 MRHNA and CDR2 SNTAGT were looked up in the germline V gene. The source is a woman between 18 and 29 years old who had recovered from COVID-19. Sequencing input: PBMCs or T cells enriched from blood (not recorded which). In this chain, TRBV6-4 is recombined with TRBJ1-3, with TRBD1 perhaps the D gene, on 5 matching bases. DNA sequence: TGTGCCAGCACGGCGGTACAGGACTCTGGAAACACCATATATTTT. This translates into CASTAVQDSGNTIYF.